A selection of T cell receptor beta chains follows, all from one sample in a study of early T cells in non-severe SARS-CoV-2 infection. TCRdb re-called the 5' RACE reads with MiXCR, one entry per CDR3 protein. Of some 73,000 distinct CDR3 sequences in the sample, approximately 12% were seen once. Material: whole blood. All receptors derive from an adult who was a healthcare worker with PCR-confirmed SARS-CoV-2 infection or an uninfected control (not recorded which). Each CDR3 is given with its conserved first and last residue. A D gene is named only where the DNA matches it firmly. Clone size is not always given. Where it is, it says once, few, many or a class for expanded clones.

d_call	clone_size	v_call	j_call	cdr3_nt	cdr3_aa
TRBD2	NA	TRBV28	TRBJ2-7	TGTGCCAGCAGTTTCCCCAGCGGGAGTGGCTACGAGCAGTACTTC	CASSFPSGSGYEQYF
NA	few	TRBV29-1	TRBJ2-3	TGCAGCGTTGAAGGGACGGCTAGCACAGATACGCAGTATTTT	CSVEGTASTDTQYF
NA	many	TRBV20-1	TRBJ2-7	TGCAGTGCTAGAAGTACGAGGTCCAGCCAATACGAGCAGTACTTC	CSARSTRSSQYEQYF
TRBD2	NA	TRBV25-1	TRBJ2-5	TGTGCCAGCACTTTAGCGGGTGGAGAGACCCAGTACTTC	CASTLAGGETQYF
TRBD1	few	TRBV28	TRBJ1-5	TGTGCCAGCAGTTGGACAGGAGGGGAGCCCCAGCATTTT	CASSWTGGEPQHF
NA	few	TRBV28	TRBJ2-7	TGTGCCAGCAGTTTAATCCGGGATGGGCAGTACTTC	CASSLIRDGQYF
NA	many	TRBV20-1	TRBJ2-1	TGCAGTGCCCCCAGCTGGGAACTCTCCTACAATGAGCAGTTCTTC	CSAPSWELSYNEQFF
NA	few	TRBV9	TRBJ1-6	TGTGCCAGCAGCCCGTCGGACACCTACGGATCCCTCCACTTT	CASSPSDTYGSLHF
TRBD2	many	TRBV28	TRBJ2-1	TGTGCCAGCAGTTCGGCCGGGACTAGGGTCTACAATGAGCAGTTCTTC	CASSSAGTRVYNEQFF
TRBD2	many	TRBV3-1	TRBJ2-2	TGTGCCAGCAGCCTACGGACTAGCGGTCACGGGGAGCTGTTTTTT	CASSLRTSGHGELFF
NA	once	TRBV6-5	TRBJ2-2	TGTGCCAGCAGTTGGGCGGCTACCGGGGAGCTGTTTTTT	CASSWAATGELFF
TRBD1	few	TRBV2	TRBJ1-5	TGTGCCAGCACCAGCGAGGGGGCAAATCAGCCCCAGCATTTT	CASTSEGANQPQHF
TRBD1	many	TRBV2	TRBJ1-5	TGTGCCAGCAGTGTTCGAGAGGGGGCGGATCAGCCCCAGCATTTT	CASSVREGADQPQHF
TRBD1	many	TRBV19	TRBJ1-5	TGTGCCAGTAGTATTGGGGGAAGACAGGGTGGCCGACTTAGCAATCAGCCCCAGCATTTT	CASSIGGRQGGRLSNQPQHF
TRBD1	few	TRBV18	TRBJ1-4	TGTGCCAGCTCACCCGGGACAGCAACTAATGAAAAACTGTTTTTT	CASSPGTATNEKLFF
NA	many	TRBV20-1	TRBJ2-3	TGCAGTGCTGTCTCTAGCAGTCCGTACACAGATACGCAGTATTTT	CSAVSSSPYTDTQYF
NA	NA	TRBV3-1	TRBJ2-2	TGTGCCAGCAGCCAAGATTGGCAGGGCGAGGACGGGGAGCTGTTTTTT	CASSQDWQGEDGELFF
NA	NA	TRBV7-2	TRBJ2-3	TGTGCCAGCAAGGGTAGCGCGGGGACAGATACGCAGTATTTT	CASKGSAGTDTQYF
NA	many	TRBV4-2	TRBJ2-7	TGTGCCAGCAGCCAAGGGGGAAGCGGGTCCGACCAGTACTTC	CASSQGGSGSDQYF
NA	NA	TRBV3-1	TRBJ2-1	TGTGCCAGCAGCCAAAAGAGAGAGAATGAGCAGTTCTTC	CASSQKRENEQFF
NA	few	TRBV7-2	TRBJ1-5	TGTGCCAGCAGCCTTAGGAGCAATCAGCCCCAGCATTTT	CASSLRSNQPQHF
TRBD1	many	TRBV20-1	TRBJ2-3	TGCAGTGCTGATCGACGAAAATACCGAGTTGACAGGGGGGTTACCAGTCCTCGTACAGATACGCAGTATTTT	CSADRRKYRVDRGVTSPRTDTQYF
NA	few	TRBV3-1	TRBJ2-7	TGTGCCAGCAGTCTATTGGGACGCCGCTCCTACGAGCAGTACTTC	CASSLLGRRSYEQYF
TRBD2	NA	TRBV14	TRBJ2-7	TGTGCCAGCAGCCGGAAGGGGAGGGCCGGAGACGAGCAGTACTTC	CASSRKGRAGDEQYF